This entry describes one TCR beta chain. This clonotype was counted many times. Its target antigen remains unknown. No clone much larger than this one lies a single base away; base qualities are absent. These data are taken from a study of neurological immune-mediated disorders (dated by TCRdb to between 2018 and 2021). Notes on the research overall: Among the approximately 35 multiple sclerosis patients, relapsing-remitting MS accounted for about 31 and secondary progressive MS accounted for 3. The study compared peripheral blood TCR-beta repertoires of HTLV-I-associated myelopathy (HAM/TSP) patients, multiple sclerosis patients and healthy controls using UMI-based sequencing. The 106 TCR-beta libraries covered PBMC samples along with longitudinal samples, technical triplicates, and paired sorted CD4+ and CD8+ T-cell subsets. The cohort included about 66 subjects: roughly 15 with HAM/TSP, about 35 with multiple sclerosis, and 20 or so healthy controls.

For the unsorted PBMC libraries, 2 million PBMCs were stored in RNAlater at -80 degrees C until RNA extraction and were used to generate the libraries. Multiple sclerosis patients were enrolled in a US clinical protocol evaluating disease progression by magnetic resonance imaging. Peripheral blood underwent Ficoll-Hypaque density gradient centrifugation to isolate PBMCs, which were then cryopreserved in liquid nitrogen. Results and caveats for the whole study, not just this receptor: The MS cluster showed no association with clinical or MRI features, and the authors stated that larger cohorts are needed. In phylogenetic analysis, the repertoires of 18 of 34 MS patients grouped into a cluster of related CDR3 sequences, which suggests a possible signature at the repertoire level. Expanded clones from different subjects shared no identical CDR3 amino acid sequences, which suggests that TCR-beta repertoires were private in all groups. The highest TCR clonal expansion was observed in HAM/TSP patients, whereas the lowest was observed in MS patients, even when compared with healthy controls.

V is cut by 3 bases and J by 2 bases, and the space between the germline ends is 12 bases. The CDR3 has 15 amino acids, counting the end cysteine and phenylalanine. The sequence is cut down to CDR3 DNA, 45 bases in frame from base 1. CDR1 ENHRY and CDR2 SYGVKD are derived from the germline V gene. To synthesize cDNA, template-switch 5'RACE was performed with a primer carrying a 10-nucleotide random unique molecular identifier so that each TCR transcript was tagged. Every sequencing run yielded over 180 million TCR-beta sequences covering 15-18 subjects. The RNeasy kit was used for extraction of total RNA. The KAPA Real-time Library Amplification kit was used to amplify TCR-beta VDJ regions with primers for the TCR constant region and the 5'RACE anchor. A first PCR added sample indexes and Illumina adaptors, after which a second PCR increased the library yield. The roughly 650 bp TCR product was size-selected on a 2% E-gel SizeSelection system after Ampure bead purification. Before pooling, library quality was checked on a Bioanalyzer, concentration was measured with Qubit, and libraries were quantified with the Kapa Library Quantification kit. Paired-end 2 x 150 bp sequencing of the libraries was performed on an Illumina HiSeq 2500. To increase sequence diversity, roughly 24-30% phiX was spiked into each library pool. The authors' analysis ran thus. Quality-filtered reads were processed with the UMI-based MiGEC pipeline, and over 90% of raw TCR sequences were removed by the MiGEC pipeline during error correction. VDJ genes were aligned to IMGT germline references, and clonotypes were defined by unique CDR3 amino acid sequence plus V-J genes. Clonal expansion, Shannon diversity and CDR3 relatedness (CalcPairwiseDistances, ClusterSamples) were evaluated with VDJtools, and phylogenetic trees were built with CLCbio workbench. A clone was classed as expanded if it had 8 or more unique UMIs, a cutoff based on coefficient-of-variation modelling across technical triplicates. TCRdb passed the public sequencing reads through fastp at Q25 and MiXCR, retaining productive beta sequences. Rows with a matching CDR3 protein are joined into one entry that keeps the most common DNA and genes. The authors' filters were not applied to this entry. A total of about 89,000 distinct CDR3 sequences appear in this sample, 2.5% to 3% of them only once. The ten most abundant clones make up more than 0.95% of the sample.

In this chain, TRBV10-3 is recombined with TRBJ2-3; the D gene is not confidently resolved. This receptor was identified in a woman in her twenties or thirties with multiple sclerosis. Source material: PBMCs. The CDR3 region reads CAISDRSTDTDTQYF. The DNA reads as follows: TGTGCCATCAGTGATCGGTCTACCGACACAGATACGCAGTATTTT.